A single sample is the source of the 2 T cell receptor beta chains below, sequenced in a study of blood T cell repertoires in COVID-19. Measured with immunoSEQ multiplex PCR; TCRdb has only the in-frame clones, and not every one. The data hold roughly 280,000 clones, with approximately 90% observed a single time. Source material: PBMCs or T cells enriched from blood (not recorded which). These receptors were taken from a woman under 40 with acute COVID-19.

The rearrangement links TRBV2 to TRBJ2-3; unclear D gene. The CDR3 extends over 14 amino acids. Germline CDR1 and CDR2: SNHLY and FYNNEI. V lost 2 bases and J lost 3, with 9 bases in between. CDR3 sequence: CASSETRVTDTQYF. The CDR3 DNA reads TGTGCCAGCAGTGAAACCCGAGTGACAGATACGCAGTATTTT. The whole variable domain, remainder taken from reference TRBV2 and TRBJ2-3, is EPEVTQTPSHQVTQMGQEVILRCVPISNHLYFYWYRQILGQKVEFLVSFYNNEISEKSEIFDDQFSVERPDGSNFTLKIRSTKLEDSAMYFCASSETRVTDTQYFGPGTRLTVL.

The chain uses TRBV4-1 and TRBJ2-7; TRBD2 is a possible D gene (6 bases). V shed 3 bases and J shed 2 bases, with 17 bases lying between them. Germline CDR1 MGHRA, CDR2 YSYEKL. This CDR3 spans 16 amino acids. As DNA, the CDR3 is TGCGCCAGCAGCCAGCATTGGGGGGAGGACGCCTACGAGCAGTACTTC. This translates into CASSQHWGEDAYEQYF.